The 2 T cell receptor beta chains listed next were all sequenced from one sample in a study of T cell responses to AZD1222 COVID-19 vaccine. Measured with immunoSEQ multiplex PCR; TCRdb has only the in-frame clones, and not every one. In the table there are about 200,000 clones, 85% to 95% of which are singletons. The starting material was peripheral blood, obtained 28 days after the second dose of the MenACWY control vaccine. The receptors come from an adult who received the MenACWY meningococcal vaccine as a control.

About this clone: The identical CDR3 is also encoded by other nucleotide sequences in the sample. V usage is TRBV19 and J usage is TRBJ2-1, with D possibly TRBD1 on 5 matching bases. V was clipped by 1 base and J by 1 base, with 8 bases between them. Germline assignment: CDR1 LNHDA and CDR2 SQIVND (reference sequence). The CDR3 has 15 residues. CDR3 region: CASSIGQGSYNEQFF. The DNA of the CDR3 is TGTGCCAGTAGTATAGGCCAGGGTTCCTACAATGAGCAGTTCTTC. The full variable domain, its missing parts supplied by reference TRBV19 and TRBJ2-1, is DGGITQSPKYLFRKEGQNVTLSCEQNLNHDAMYWYRQDPGQGLRLIYYSQIVNDFQKGDIAEGYSVSREKKESFPLTVTSAQKNPTAFYLCASSIGQGSYNEQFFGPGTRLTVL.

The chain recombines TRBV18 with TRBJ2-7; D is unresolved. CDR1 and CDR2 from the germline V gene are KGHSH and LQKENI. The CDR3 runs 14 residues. Trimming pared 3 bases from V and 0 bases from J, leaving 9 bases between. The CDR3 sequence: CASSPAESSYEQYF. DNA of the CDR3: TGTGCCAGCTCACCGGCGGAGAGCTCCTACGAGCAGTACTTC.